The clone carrying this T cell receptor beta chain was found many times. Antigen: not known. Measured with immunoSEQ multiplex PCR; TCRdb has only the in-frame clones, and not every one. The data hold roughly 20,000 clones, with about three fifths observed a single time. Germline CDR1 is LGHNA and CDR2 is YSLEER. The CDR3 covers 15 residues. J gave up 4 bases and V 4 bases, and 9 bases lay outside the gene matches. These data come from a study of radiation and T cells in renal cell carcinoma. General study results and limits: Only small tumor regions of 0.95 to 1 g were sampled. Dominant CDR3 motifs were more common in irradiated tumors than controls.

Treatment indicated: treatment-naive control, cytoreductive nephrectomy. Clear cell pathology was present in this patient's renal cell carcinoma. The rearrangement links TRBV4-3 to TRBJ1-2, with 7 bases fitting TRBD1. This clonotype was obtained from a man aged 50 or older with renal cell carcinoma. The sequencing used tumor tissue, collected from a patient whose treatment was nephrectomy without radiotherapy. CDR3 protein: CASSLYSQGSYGYTF. The CDR3 DNA sequence: TGCGCCAGCAGCCTATACTCACAGGGGTCCTATGGCTACACCTTC.